This TCR beta chain was obtained from a study of PD-1 blockade in classical Hodgkin lymphoma. Findings and caveats of the study: The baseline diversity of complete responders showed similarity to that of newly diagnosed patients. Repertoires differed for reasons still undefined, possibly disease activity or prior therapy. With CD4+ cells, TCR diversity rose significantly by C4D1, but not with CD8+ cells.

About this clone: Its antigen is unidentified.

Every patient was affected by relapse after autologous stem cell transplantation, while exposure to brentuximab vedotin was not uniform. Each best response was a complete response, a partial response or progressive disease. In germline, CDR1 is LNHDA, CDR2 SQIVND (reference sequence). The CDR3 contains 15 residues. V lost 5 bases to trimming and J lost 2 bases, with 16 bases between them. The assay was immunoSEQ multiplex PCR, and TCRdb's table has in-frame clones only and misses some. In the table there are some 95,000 clones, 89% of which are singletons. This TCR was recovered from a human donor with classical Hodgkin lymphoma. The rearrangement uses TRBV19 and TRBJ2-7, with a possible D match to TRBD2 (6 bases). Sequenced here: peripheral blood mononuclear cells (PBMCs), sampled before the second cycle of nivolumab. The CDR3 DNA reads TGTGCCAGTAGTCCTACCGGGAGCCTCACCTACGAGCAGTACTTC. Protein sequence: CASSPTGSLTYEQYF.